The 15 T cell receptor beta chains given below trace back to one sample, sequenced in a study of Ad26.COV2.S vaccination and SARS-CoV-2 variants. The data were produced by immunoSEQ multiplex PCR, yet TCRdb's version contains in-frame clones alone and is incomplete. The table lists 360,000 or so clones, about nine tenths of them singletons. The treatment was: roughly 19 received Ad26.COV2.S at low or high dose, single or two shots; roughly five received placebo; per-sample allocation not given. Day 63 after the first vaccine or placebo injection was the time point for sampling. Sequenced here: peripheral blood, sampled in a trial of Ad26.COV2.S vaccine versus placebo. These receptors originate from a person between 18 and 65 years old who received the Ad26.COV2.S COVID-19 vaccine or a placebo.

This sequence joins TRBV30 and TRBJ1-6; no definite D call. Trimming took off 1 base at V and 6 bases at J, with 10 bases between the two ends. The CDR3 is 14 residues long. Germline V gives CDR1 GTSNPN, CDR2 SVGIG (reference sequence). The CDR3 nucleotides read TGTGCCTGGAGTGCGGCTCCGCGTAATTCACCCCTCCACTTT. Residues: CAWSAAPRNSPLHF.

The DNA for the CDR3 is TGTGCCAGCAGTTACGGACAGGCAGAGCAGTACTTC. The encoded protein is CASSYGQAEQYF. The J gene is TRBJ2-7, the V gene TRBV6-5; 7 bases align to TRBD1. Trimming removed 2 bases from V and 7 bases from J; junction bases left unmatched: 2. Germline lookup yields CDR1 MNHEY and CDR2 SVGAGI. The CDR3 sequence is 12 residues long.

The genes are TRBV11-2 and TRBJ2-1, with 7 bases that match TRBD2. Trimming removed 0 bases from V and 2 bases from J; junction bases left unmatched: 7. The germline V gene encodes CDR1 SGHAT and CDR2 FQNNGV. The CDR3 loop spans 17 amino acids. CDR3 sequence reads: CASSLDSRLAAYNEQFF. CDR3 DNA: TGTGCCAGCAGCTTAGATAGTCGTCTAGCGGCCTACAATGAGCAGTTCTTC.

The genes are TRBV6-6 and TRBJ1-1; possibly TRBD1 for D (6 bases). The CDR3 loop spans 14 amino acids. The V and J ends lost 4 bases and 5 bases respectively, with 14 bases between them. CDR1 and CDR2 from the germline V gene are MNHNY and SVGAGI (reference sequence). CDR3 nucleotide sequence: TGTGCCAGCAGTTCCTTCCACAGGGAAACTGAAGCTTTCTTT. Its protein product is CASSSFHRETEAFF.

The chain is built from TRBV9 and TRBJ1-2; 10 positions match TRBD1. This CDR3 has 15 residues. Germline trimming cut 4 bases from V and 3 bases from J; bases unmatched to any gene: 6. Germline V gene sequence: CDR1 SGDLS, CDR2 YYNGEE. For the CDR3, the DNA is TGTGCCAGCAGCCCTGACGGACAGGGGGACTATGGCTACACCTTC. Its protein is CASSPDGQGDYGYTF. Together with reference TRBV9 and TRBJ1-2, the CDR3 gives the full variable domain: DSGVTQTPKHLITATGQRVTLRCSPRSGDLSVYWYQQSLDQGLQFLIQYYNGEERAKGNILERFSAQQFPDLHSELNLSSLELGDSALYFCASSPDGQGDYGYTFGSGTRLTVV.

The chain combines TRBV29-1 with TRBJ2-5, with a tentative D call TRBD2 (6 bases). The V end lost 5 bases, the J end lost 4 bases, and 14 bases lay between the germline ends. The germline gives CDR1 SQVTM, CDR2 ANQGSEA. The CDR3 is 13 residues long. The CDR3 DNA reads TGCAGCGTTCGTCTAGCGTCTAGAGAGACCCAGTACTTC. Translating it yields CSVRLASRETQYF.

J is TRBJ1-1 and V is TRBV30, with D unclear. This CDR3 has 12 amino acids. V dropped 2 bases and J dropped 3 bases, with 7 bases sitting between them. Germline V gene sequence: CDR1 GTSNPN, CDR2 SVGIG (reference sequence). The CDR3 DNA is TGTGCCTGGAGTCCCGGGTACACTGAAGCTTTCTTT. It encodes CAWSPGYTEAFF.

The chain uses TRBV9 and TRBJ2-1, with 7 positions matching TRBD2. The CDR3 is 16 amino acids. Germline CDR1 and CDR2: SGDLS and YYNGEE. J was trimmed by 0 bases and V by 0 bases; bases with no gene match: 3. The CDR3 bases are TGTGCCAGCAGCGTAGCTGGGGACTACTCCTACAATGAGCAGTTCTTC. It specifies CASSVAGDYSYNEQFF.

The chain recombines TRBV11-2 with TRBJ1-1; D unresolved. CDR3 length equals 19 residues. CDR1 is SGHAT, CDR2 FQNNGV, per germline. Trimming left V 5 bases short and J 1 base short, with 26 bases between. CDR3 sequence reads: CASSRPKVIGRVGNTEAFF. DNA of the CDR3: TGTGCCAGCAGCCGACCCAAAGTTATCGGGAGGGTGGGGAACACTGAAGCTTTCTTT.

The rearrangement links TRBV6-5 to TRBJ2-7, with TRBD1 identical over 9 bases. The germline gives CDR1 MNHEY, CDR2 SVGAGI. This CDR3 contains 15 residues. The ends lost 6 bases at V and 0 bases at J; junction bases unmatched: 6. The CDR3 bases are TGTGCCAGCAGGACCGGGACAGGGTCCTCCTACGAGCAGTACTTC. Translated: CASRTGTGSSYEQYF.

This clone was detected only once. V usage is TRBV11-1 and J usage is TRBJ2-3; D is undetermined. The CDR3 spans 13 residues. The germline gives CDR1 SGHAT, CDR2 FQDESV (reference sequence). Trimming pared 6 bases from V and 2 bases from J, leaving 9 bases between. The CDR3 DNA follows: TGTGCCAGCAGGGTGAGACACACAGATACGCAGTATTTT. Translating gives CASRVRHTDTQYF.

This sequence joins TRBV6-5 and TRBJ2-3; the D gene is possibly TRBD1 (5 bases). The V gene's germline CDR1 is MNHEY and CDR2 SVGAGI. The CDR3 extends over 14 amino acids. The V gene lost 8 bases and the J gene lost 5 bases, with 17 bases spanning the gap. CDR3 coding DNA: TGTGCCAGCGGCTCAGGGTCGAGGTTAGATACGCAGTATTTT. Translated: CASGSGSRLDTQYF.

The J gene is TRBJ2-7, the V gene TRBV11-2; a weak D match, TRBD2 (5 bases). This CDR3 has 12 residues. Deletions cut 2 bases from V and 7 bases from J, with 9 bases between. Looked up from germline, CDR1 is SGHAT and CDR2 is FQNNGV. CDR3 in DNA: TGTGCCAGCAGCTTATCTCGGGAAGAGCAGTACTTC. Protein product: CASSLSREEQYF. Using reference TRBV11-2 and TRBJ2-7 for the parts outside the CDR3, the full variable domain is EAGVAQSPRYKIIEKRQSVAFWCNPISGHATLYWYQQILGQGPKLLIQFQNNGVVDDSQLPKDRFSAERLKGVDSTLKIQPAKLEDSAVYLCASSLSREEQYFGPGTRLTVT.

The chain combines TRBV5-1 with TRBJ1-1, with unresolved D. Trimming left V 3 bases short and J 5 bases short, with 17 bases between. CDR1 SGHRS and CDR2 YFSETQ come from the germline V gene. CDR3 size: 15 residues. For the CDR3, the DNA is TGCGCCAGCAGCTCAATCTTCGTTGGAAGGACTGAAGCTTTCTTT. Its translation: CASSSIFVGRTEAFF.

In this sample, this clone turned up a few times. The genes are TRBV4-1 and TRBJ1-2, with TRBD1 as a possible D gene (5 bases). This CDR3 contains 14 residues. CDR1 MGHRA and CDR2 YSYEKL come from the germline V gene. V was cut by 4 bases and J by 0 bases, with 9 bases left in between. The CDR3 nucleotides are TGCGCCAGCAGCCTTGGGGGATCTAACTATGGCTACACCTTC. It specifies CASSLGGSNYGYTF.